This TCR beta chain derives from a study of long-term antiretroviral therapy in people with HIV. Study-wide results and caveats: CDR3 lengths in HIV samples spanned a narrower range than controls. No data on ART adherence, viral resistance or therapy changes.

Samples were assayed with immunoSEQ v3.0 at survey level. TCRdb's table, derived via immunoSEQ multiplex PCR, lists solely in-frame clones and lacks some. The sample shows around 37,000 clones, approximately 85% of them seen only once. A remark on this clone: Its antigen is still unknown.

There are 15 residues in the CDR3. Losses at the gene ends were 5 bases for V and 3 bases for J; bases not matched to a gene: 5. The V gene's germline CDR1 is WNHNN and CDR2 SYGVQD (reference sequence). The chain recombines TRBV10-1 with TRBJ2-3, with 10 positions matching TRBD1. Here the sequenced sample was unsorted PBMCs, taken approximately 3.3 years after starting antiretroviral therapy. This receptor was identified in a man younger than 30 with HIV. The CDR3 bases are TGCGCCAGCAGTAGAGGACAGGGGGTTACAGATACGCAGTATTTT. This gives the protein CASSRGQGVTDTQYF.